This passage covers 8 T cell receptor beta chains from one sample sequenced in a study of CD8 T cells in ankylosing spondylitis. Via MiXCR, TCRdb re-called the 5' RACE reads, giving one row per CDR3 protein. Of around 130,000 distinct CDR3 sequences listed, around 7% are singletons. Sequenced input: blood, either unsorted or a sorted T cell fraction (not recorded which). All receptors derive from a male donor with ankylosing spondylitis or in good health (not recorded which).

This clonotype has ten or more counts. This chain connects TRBV30 to TRBJ2-7; 7 nucleotides agree with TRBD1. The CDR3 length is 14 residues. Germline values: CDR1 GTSNPN, CDR2 SVGIG (reference sequence). The V and J ends lost 0 bases and 2 bases, in that order; junction bases with no gene match: 4. CDR3 nucleotides: TGTGCCTGGAGTGTACAGACAGGGACCTACGAGCAGTACTTC. Translation: CAWSVQTGTYEQYF.

At least ten counts were recorded for this clonotype. As DNA, the CDR3 is TGTGCCAGCCGGGACAACTCCTACGAGCAGTACTTC. It is translated as CASRDNSYEQYF. The chain combines TRBV12-3 or TRBV12-4 with TRBJ2-7; perhaps TRBD1 as D (6 bases). The V end was cut by 8 bases, the J end by 0 bases, with 8 bases between. The CDR3 extends over 12 amino acids.

The gene calls are TRBV30 and TRBJ1-1; D remains ambiguous. CDR1 is GTSNPN, CDR2 SVGIG, per germline (reference sequence). V shed 4 bases and J shed 2 bases, with 8 bases lying between them. CDR3 size: 12 residues. CDR3 coding DNA: TGTGCCTGGATGTCTGTTAACACTGAAGCTTTCTTT. It yields the protein CAWMSVNTEAFF.

Ten or more counts support this clonotype. The V and J genes are TRBV2 and TRBJ2-3, with TRBD2 matching over 8 bases. Germline V lookup: CDR1 SNHLY, CDR2 FYNNEI. Losses at the gene ends were 11 bases for V and 2 bases for J; bases not matched to a gene: 6. The CDR3 runs 13 residues. This CDR3 is CAGQREPTDTQYF. In DNA form, the CDR3 reads TGTGCCGGTCAGCGGGAGCCCACAGATACGCAGTATTTT.

This CDR3 reads CASSPVGGVAEAFF. The CDR3, as DNA: TGCGCCAGCAGCCCGGTAGGCGGGGTGGCTGAAGCTTTCTTT. The rearrangement links TRBV5-1 to TRBJ1-1, with unresolved D. Germline V gives CDR1 SGHRS, CDR2 YFSETQ. This CDR3 has 14 amino acids. V lost 4 bases and J 6 bases, leaving 16 bases between the germline ends.

The chain couples TRBV15 to TRBJ2-7, with D unclear. V was pared by 4 bases and J by 4 bases, with 11 bases between. Looked up from germline, CDR1 is LNHNV and CDR2 is YYDKDF (reference sequence). The CDR3 sequence is 13 residues long. The CDR3 DNA reads as TGTGCCACCAGCACGCCCTGGGATTACGAGCAGTACTTC. It yields the protein CATSTPWDYEQYF. Based on the CDR3 plus reference TRBV15 and TRBJ2-7, the full variable domain is DAMVIQNPRYQVTQFGKPVTLSCSQTLNHNVMYWYQQKSSQAPKLLFHYYDKDFNNEADTPDNFQSRRPNTSFCFLDIRSPGLGDTAMYLCATSTPWDYEQYFGPGTRLTVT.

The rearrangement uses TRBV29-1 and TRBJ2-4; TRBD1 might be the D (6 bases). CDR1 SQVTM and CDR2 ANQGSEA come from the germline V gene. Trimming pared 6 bases from V and 13 bases from J, leaving 16 bases between. This CDR3 comprises 11 residues. Here the CDR3 reads CSVDSGVRQYF. CDR3 in DNA: TGCAGCGTCGACTCAGGGGTGCGGCAGTACTTC.

This clonotype was detected ten times or more. V is TRBV11-3 and J is TRBJ2-3; TRBD2 matches 9 bases. V shed 8 bases and J 3 bases; nucleotides not matched to a gene: 9. The germline CDR1 and CDR2 sequences are SGHNT and YENEEA. The CDR3 runs to 15 residues. The CDR3, as DNA: TGTGCCAGCTCCCAAGCTAGCGGGGAGACAGATACGCAGTATTTT. This codes for CASSQASGETDTQYF.